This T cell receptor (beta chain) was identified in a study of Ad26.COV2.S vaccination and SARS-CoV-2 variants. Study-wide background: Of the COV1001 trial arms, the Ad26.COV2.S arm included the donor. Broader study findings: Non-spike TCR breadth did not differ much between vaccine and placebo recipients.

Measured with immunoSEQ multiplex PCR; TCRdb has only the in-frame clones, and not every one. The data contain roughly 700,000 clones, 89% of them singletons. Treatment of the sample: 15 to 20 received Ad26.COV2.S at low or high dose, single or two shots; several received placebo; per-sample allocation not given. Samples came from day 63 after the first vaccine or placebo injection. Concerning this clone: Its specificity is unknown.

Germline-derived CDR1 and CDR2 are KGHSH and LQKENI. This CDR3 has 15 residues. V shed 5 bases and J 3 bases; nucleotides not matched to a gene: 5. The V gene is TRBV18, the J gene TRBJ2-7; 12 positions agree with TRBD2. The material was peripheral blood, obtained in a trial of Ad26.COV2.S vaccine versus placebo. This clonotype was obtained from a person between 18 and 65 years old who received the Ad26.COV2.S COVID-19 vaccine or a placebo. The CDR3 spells CASSIRLAGDYEQYF. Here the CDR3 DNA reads TGTGCCAGCTCAATTCGACTAGCGGGAGACTACGAGCAGTACTTC.